This TCR beta chain was profiled in a study of cytomegalovirus exposure and HLA in healthy donors. Overall study context: Around 83% of 398 genotyped donors fell in the Caucasian-associated ancestry cluster. Study outcomes and limitations: Among donors in an Asian-associated ancestry cluster, a later analysis reportedly found fewer N-insertions than the approximately 700-donor mean.

A multiplex PCR was run with 60 Vbeta primers and 13 Jbeta primers. The method was immunoSEQ multiplex PCR; TCRdb's version includes in-frame clones alone and lacks a portion of them. The sample lists under 150,000 clones; 65% to 90% were seen once. Each donor was nominally healthy when sampled (though unrecorded immune exposures were likely). A note on this clone: As yet, its antigen is unknown.

The sample comprised PBMCs. The TCR comes from a male donor in good health and CMV-seropositive.

DNA of the CDR3: TGCGCCAGCAGCTTGAGGGGCCAGGGAGATACGCAGTATTTT. It codes for CASSLRGQGDTQYF. V is TRBV5-1 and J is TRBJ2-3; D might be TRBD1 (5 bases). This CDR3 spans 14 amino acids. Germline CDR1 SGHRS, CDR2 YFSETQ. V was clipped by 1 base and J by 5 bases, with 11 bases between them.